This T cell receptor (beta chain) is from a study of siplizumab effects on memory and regulatory T cells. Findings and limits, study-wide: Left unconfirmed was the suppressive function of proliferating Tregs from siplizumab cultures. A major contribution to the alloresponse seemed to be made by naive T cells, which seemed more diverse than memory cells. In siplizumab conditions, mappable alloreactive CD4+ clones averaged 68.8% Treg-derived, against 25% to 30% in controls.

Germline V gives CDR1 SGHDN, CDR2 FVKESK. Trimming pared 4 bases from V and 5 bases from J, leaving 11 bases between. This CDR3 is 13 amino acids long. It was approximately 9.6 x 10^4 TCR templates that were assayed per sample. The repertoire was sequenced with immunoSEQ multiplex PCR; TCRdb's copy has only in-frame clones and lacks some. Of about 100,000 clones in the sample, nearly 95% are singletons; the top ten hold 12%. In the case of this clone: Its specificity is not known.

The origin of this receptor is a human donor in good health. This sequence joins TRBV14 and TRBJ2-5; no clear D. Material: non-Treg CD4+ T cells sorted from blood. The CDR3 region is CASSLMAVETQYF. The CDR3 DNA follows: TGTGCCAGCAGCCTCATGGCGGTGGAGACCCAGTACTTC. The variable domain in full, completed from reference TRBV14 and TRBJ2-5, reads EAGVTQFPSHSVIEKGQTVTLRCDPISGHDNLYWYRRVMGKEIKFLLHFVKESKQDESGMPNNRFLAERTGGTYSTLKVQPAELEDSGVYFCASSLMAVETQYFGPGTRLLVL.